This T cell receptor (beta chain) was captured by sequencing in a study of CD8 T cells in Susac syndrome. Sequencing of TCR beta drew on CD8+ and CD4+ T cells from blood. The CD8+ and CD4+ T cells were isolated magnetically using a negative isolation approach, whereas the TEMRA cells were enriched by FACS. As to this clonotype: Germline is not matched at one junction end, which may reflect a read error.

The CDR3 sequence is 14 residues long. Germline lookup yields CDR1 SGHTS and CDR2 YDEGEE. With random hexamers, reverse transcription was performed on roughly 0.5 to 1 ug of RNA. Multiplex PCR with immunoSEQ amplified the TCR beta CDR3 across 54 Vbeta and 13 Jbeta. TCRdb redid the calling of the immunoSEQ multiplex PCR reads with MiXCR, one entry per CDR3 protein. Among 100,000 to 150,000 distinct CDR3 sequences listed, approximately 93% were seen once. J is TRBJ2-3 and V is TRBV5-8; 8 bases fit TRBD1. The clonotype was recovered from a human donor with multiple sclerosis. Sequenced input: CD8+ T cells from PBMCs. CDR3 loop: CASSLKTTSRTGLF. The CDR3 nucleotides read TGTGCCAGCAGCTTAAAGACTACATCCAGGACAGGGCTTTTT. Combining the CDR3 with reference TRBV5-8 and TRBJ2-3 gives the whole variable domain EAGVTQSPTHLIKTRGQQATLRCSPISGHTSVYWYQQALGLGLQFLLWYDEGEERNRGNFPPRFSGRQFPNYSSELNVNALELEDSALYLCASSLKTTSRTGLFGPGTRLTVL.